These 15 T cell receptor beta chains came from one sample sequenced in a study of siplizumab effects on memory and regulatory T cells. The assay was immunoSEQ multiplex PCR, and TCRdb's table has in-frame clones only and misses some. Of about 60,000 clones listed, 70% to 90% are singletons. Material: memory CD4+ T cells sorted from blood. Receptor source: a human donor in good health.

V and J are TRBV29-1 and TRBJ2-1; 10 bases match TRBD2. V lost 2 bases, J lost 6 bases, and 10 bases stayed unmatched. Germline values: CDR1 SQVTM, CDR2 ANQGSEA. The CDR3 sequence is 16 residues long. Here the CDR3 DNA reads TGCAGCGTTGAACCGAATAGCGGGAGGCTAGGCAATGAGCAGTTCTTC. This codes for CSVEPNSGRLGNEQFF.

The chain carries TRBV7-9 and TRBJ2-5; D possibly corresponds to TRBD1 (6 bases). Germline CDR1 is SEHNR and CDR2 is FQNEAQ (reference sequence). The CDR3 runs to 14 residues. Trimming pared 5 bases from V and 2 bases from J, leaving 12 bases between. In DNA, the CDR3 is TGTGCCAGCAGCACCCGGACAGTGCAAGAGACCCAGTACTTC. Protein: CASSTRTVQETQYF.

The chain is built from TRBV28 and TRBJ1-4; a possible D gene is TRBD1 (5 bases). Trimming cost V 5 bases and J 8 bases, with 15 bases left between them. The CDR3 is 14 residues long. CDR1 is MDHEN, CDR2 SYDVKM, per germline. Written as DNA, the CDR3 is TGTGCCAGCAGTCGAGGGGAGGCGCGGGAAAAACTGTTTTTT. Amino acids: CASSRGEAREKLFF.

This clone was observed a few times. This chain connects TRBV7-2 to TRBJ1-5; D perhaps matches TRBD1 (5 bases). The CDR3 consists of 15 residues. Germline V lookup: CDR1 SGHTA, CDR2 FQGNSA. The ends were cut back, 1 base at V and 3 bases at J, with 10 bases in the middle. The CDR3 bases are TGTGCCAGCAGCTTAGAGGGGACTACCAATCAGCCCCAGCATTTT. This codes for CASSLEGTTNQPQHF.

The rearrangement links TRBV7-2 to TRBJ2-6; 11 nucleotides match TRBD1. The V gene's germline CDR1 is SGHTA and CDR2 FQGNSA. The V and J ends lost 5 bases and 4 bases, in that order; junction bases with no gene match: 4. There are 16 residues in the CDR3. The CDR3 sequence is CASSQGQGVGANVLTF. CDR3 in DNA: TGTGCCAGCAGCCAGGGACAGGGGGTCGGGGCCAACGTCCTGACTTTC.

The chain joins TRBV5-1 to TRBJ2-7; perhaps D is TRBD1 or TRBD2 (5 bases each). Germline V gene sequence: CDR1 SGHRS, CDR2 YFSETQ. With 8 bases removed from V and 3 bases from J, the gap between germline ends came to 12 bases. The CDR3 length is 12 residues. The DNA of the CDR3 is TGCGCCAGTACTAGTGGGGGCTACGAGCAGTACTTC. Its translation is CASTSGGYEQYF.

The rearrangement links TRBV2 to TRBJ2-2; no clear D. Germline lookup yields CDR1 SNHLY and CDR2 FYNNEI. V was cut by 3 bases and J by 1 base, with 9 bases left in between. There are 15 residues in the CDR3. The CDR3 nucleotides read TGTGCCAGCAGTGATGTAAACAGGAACACCGGGGAGCTGTTTTTT. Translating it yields CASSDVNRNTGELFF.

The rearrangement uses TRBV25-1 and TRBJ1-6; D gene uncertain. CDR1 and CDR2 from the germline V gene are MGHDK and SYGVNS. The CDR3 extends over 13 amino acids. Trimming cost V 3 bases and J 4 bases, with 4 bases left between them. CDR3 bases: TGTGCCAGCAGTGAGAGGTATAATTCACCCCTCCACTTT. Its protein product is CASSERYNSPLHF.

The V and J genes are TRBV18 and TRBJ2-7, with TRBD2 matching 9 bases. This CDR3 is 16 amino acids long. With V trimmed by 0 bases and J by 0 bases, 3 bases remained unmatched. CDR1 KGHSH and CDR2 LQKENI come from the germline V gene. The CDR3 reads CASSPPGGGASYEQYF. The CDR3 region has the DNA TGTGCCAGCTCACCACCGGGCGGGGGGGCCTCCTACGAGCAGTACTTC.

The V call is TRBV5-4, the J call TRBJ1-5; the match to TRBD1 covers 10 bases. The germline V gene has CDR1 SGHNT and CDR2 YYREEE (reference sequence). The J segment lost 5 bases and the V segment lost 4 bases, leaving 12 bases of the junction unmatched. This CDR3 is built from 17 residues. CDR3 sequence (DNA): TGTGCCAGCAGCCAAGAGCCCCGGGGACAGGGGTATCAGCCCCAGCATTTT. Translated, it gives CASSQEPRGQGYQPQHF.

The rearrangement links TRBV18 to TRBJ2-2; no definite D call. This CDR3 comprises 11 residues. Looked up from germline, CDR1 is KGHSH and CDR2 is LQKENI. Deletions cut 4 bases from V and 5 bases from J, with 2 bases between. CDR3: CASSQTGELFF. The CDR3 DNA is TGTGCCAGCTCACAGACCGGGGAGCTGTTTTTT.

The CDR3 region is CASSVRERGSGFTDTQYF. The CDR3 DNA follows: TGTGCCAGCAGCGTAAGAGAGAGGGGGAGCGGGTTCACAGATACGCAGTATTTT. This chain uses TRBV9 with TRBJ2-3; D may match TRBD1 or TRBD2 (6 bases each). The germline CDR1 and CDR2 sequences are SGDLS and YYNGEE. The V and J ends lost 1 base and 2 bases respectively, with 20 bases between them. This CDR3 has 18 residues.

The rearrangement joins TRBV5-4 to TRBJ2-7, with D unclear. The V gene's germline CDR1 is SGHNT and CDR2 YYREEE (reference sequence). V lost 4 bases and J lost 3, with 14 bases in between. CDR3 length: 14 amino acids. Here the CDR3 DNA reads TGTGCCAGCAGCAAGAGTGGGTCCGTCTACGAGCAGTACTTC. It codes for CASSKSGSVYEQYF.

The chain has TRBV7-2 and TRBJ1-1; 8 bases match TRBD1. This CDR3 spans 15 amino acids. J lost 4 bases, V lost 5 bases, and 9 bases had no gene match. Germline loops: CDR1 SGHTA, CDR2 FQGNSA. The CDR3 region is CASSRPAGGGTEAFF. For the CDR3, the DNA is TGTGCCAGCAGCCGGCCGGCAGGGGGCGGCACTGAAGCTTTCTTT.

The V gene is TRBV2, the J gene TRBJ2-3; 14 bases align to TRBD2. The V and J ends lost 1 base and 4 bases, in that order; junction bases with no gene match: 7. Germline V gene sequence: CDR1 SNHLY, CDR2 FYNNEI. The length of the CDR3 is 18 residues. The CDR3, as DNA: TGTGCCAGCAGTGAAGGGCGACTAGCGGGAGGGGGGGCAGATACGCAGTATTTT. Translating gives CASSEGRLAGGGADTQYF.